This T cell receptor beta chain derives from a study of T cell changes during pregnancy in multiple sclerosis. With V trimmed by 3 bases and J by 0 bases, 7 bases remained unmatched. The germline V gene has CDR1 KGHSH and CDR2 LQKENI. The CDR3 runs to 16 residues. Sequencing used immunoSEQ multiplex PCR; TCRdb keeps in-frame clones, though not all of them. This table holds approximately 59,000 clones, about 90% found once. The sample was peripheral blood, taken in the third trimester of pregnancy. This TCR was sampled from a female donor in good health, enrolled as a control in a pregnancy study. The chain has TRBV18 and TRBJ1-1; 7 bases align to TRBD1. The CDR3 loop reads CASSPLGRGLNTEAFF. For the CDR3, the DNA is TGTGCCAGCTCACCCCTCGGGAGGGGGCTGAACACTGAAGCTTTCTTT.